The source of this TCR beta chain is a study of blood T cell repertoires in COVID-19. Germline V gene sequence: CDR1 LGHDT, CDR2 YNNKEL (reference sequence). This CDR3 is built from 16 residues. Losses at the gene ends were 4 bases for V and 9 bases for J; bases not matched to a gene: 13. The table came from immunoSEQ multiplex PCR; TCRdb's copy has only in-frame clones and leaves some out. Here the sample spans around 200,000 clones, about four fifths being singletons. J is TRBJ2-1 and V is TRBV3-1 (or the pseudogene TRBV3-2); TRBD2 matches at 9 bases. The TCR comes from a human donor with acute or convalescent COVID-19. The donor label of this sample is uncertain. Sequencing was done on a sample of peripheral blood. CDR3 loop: CASSPDYPGLAPEQFF. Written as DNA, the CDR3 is TGTGCCAGCAGCCCCGATTATCCGGGACTAGCACCTGAGCAGTTCTTC.